This T cell receptor beta chain was documented in a study of T-cell memory formation after mild COVID-19. Study information: Among the donors, TCR clusters were largely specific to each donor.

CDR1 is MNHEY and CDR2 is SVGEGT in the germline V gene. Trimming took off 6 bases at V and 7 bases at J, with 16 bases between the two ends. The CDR3 sequence is 14 residues long. On this clonotype: Antigen: not known.

General study results and limits: Mostly located in CM and EM were contracting CD4+ clones, with contracting CD8+ clones located in EMRA. CD4/CD8 balance held among clones contracting day 15 to 85, and later expanders leaned CD4+.

TCRdb reprocessed the 5' RACE reads via MiXCR and lists one record per CDR3 protein. Here the sample spans hundreds of thousands of distinct CDR3 sequences, about a fifth being singletons. The sequenced sample consisted of PBMCs or a T cell subset sorted from them (not recorded which). The sequence was collected from an adult woman who had mild COVID-19 (a few samples of this study predate the infection). Cell type and time point are not known. V and J are TRBV6-2 or TRBV6-3 and TRBJ1-5; no reliable D call. The CDR3 DNA sequence: TGTGCCAGCAGCGGAACCTCGAGTAAGCAGCCCCAGCATTTT. Translated, it gives CASSGTSSKQPQHF.